The next 20 T cell receptor beta chains were all read from a single sample in a study of a mutant IDH1 vaccine in newly diagnosed glioma (dated by TCRdb to the early 2020s). Library preparation employed the immunoSEQ multiplex PCR assay. Held by TCRdb, this immuneACCESS table contains in-frame sequences only and omits some clones. Under half of the omission traces to an unresolved V gene where checked; the cause of the rest is unknown. The sample table records tens of thousands of clones; less than 70% of these occur just once. The leading ten clones occupy about 4.8% of the sample. The antigens these receptors bind are not known. Explained via the paper, the time point label denotes: week 47, end of study. Every vaccine dose consisted of 300 ug of a 20-mer mutant IDH1 peptide in Montanide, administered subcutaneously together with topical imiquimod. The source material was peripheral blood mononuclear cells (PBMCs), sampled from a glioma patient whose treatment included an IDH1 peptide vaccine. The receptors were gathered from a man aged 40-50 years with glioma. Some clones in this sample may be carry-over from other donors' samples.

The chain links TRBV15 to TRBJ1-4; possible D gene TRBD1, 5 bases. The CDR3 totals 16 residues. With 5 bases removed from V and 8 bases from J, the gap between germline ends came to 21 bases. The germline CDR1 and CDR2 sequences are LNHNV and YYDKDF (reference sequence). The CDR3 here is CATSGRDRGTGEKLFF. CDR3 nucleotides: TGTGCCACCAGCGGACGGGATCGAGGGACTGGGGAAAAACTGTTTTTT.

This clone was counted between two and nine times. The chain has TRBV4-2 and TRBJ1-5, with 7 bases lining up with TRBD1. V was pared by 4 bases and J by 1 base, with 4 bases of the junction left unmatched. The germline CDR1 and CDR2 sequences are LGHNA and YNFKEQ. The CDR3 runs to 15 residues. The CDR3 loop reads CASSPGTASNQPQHF. DNA for the CDR3: TGTGCCAGCAGCCCCGGGACAGCCAGCAATCAGCCCCAGCATTTT.

CDR3 nucleotide sequence: TGTGCCAGCAGTTACACGAGGGCCCAAGAGACCCAGTACTTC. This codes for CASSYTRAQETQYF. The V call is TRBV6-5, the J call TRBJ2-5, with D maybe TRBD2 (5 bases). Trimming shortened V by 2 bases and J by 1 base, and 8 bases separated the two germline ends. Germline-derived CDR1 and CDR2 are MNHEY and SVGAGI. CDR3 length: 14 residues.

The chain is built from TRBV7-6 and TRBJ2-7; 10 positions agree with TRBD1. The CDR3 contains 15 residues. Germline V gives CDR1 SGHVS, CDR2 FNYEAQ. After removal of 5 bases from V and 3 bases from J, the junction contained 7 bases not matched to a gene. The chain's CDR3 is CASSLLGTGDYEQYF. DNA of the CDR3: TGTGCCAGCAGCCTCCTAGGGACAGGGGACTACGAGCAGTACTTC.

This CDR3 reads CASSSRTGSSGANVLTF. DNA of the CDR3: TGCGCCAGCAGCTCCAGGACAGGTAGCTCTGGGGCCAACGTCCTGACTTTC. The rearrangement links TRBV4-1 to TRBJ2-6, with TRBD1 matching 7 bases. The V gene's germline CDR1 is MGHRA and CDR2 YSYEKL. J lost 0 bases, V lost 5 bases, and 7 bases had no gene match. CDR3 size: 17 residues.

The V gene is TRBV5-6, the J gene TRBJ1-5, with D uncertain. CDR1 is SGHDT and CDR2 is YYEEEE in the germline V gene. This CDR3 spans 15 amino acids. V was trimmed by 0 bases and J by 0 bases, leaving 7 bases between them. The CDR3 DNA reads as TGTGCCAGCAGCTTGGAATATTATAGCAATCAGCCCCAGCATTTT. It codes for CASSLEYYSNQPQHF.

This chain links TRBV4-1 with TRBJ2-7, with D possibly matching TRBD2 (7 bases). The CDR3 is made up of 16 amino acids. V gave up 0 bases and J gave up 2 bases, with 14 bases separating them. The germline V gene has CDR1 MGHRA and CDR2 YSYEKL. The DNA for the CDR3 is TGCGCCAGCAGCCAAGATCTTAAGGGGGGGGCCTACGAGCAGTACTTC. Its protein product is CASSQDLKGGAYEQYF.

The V and J genes are TRBV14 and TRBJ2-2; D call uncertain. V was trimmed by 3 bases and J by 1 base, leaving 6 bases between them. The germline gives CDR1 SGHDN, CDR2 FVKESK. This CDR3 has 14 amino acids. CDR3 region: CASSQYRNTGELFF. The CDR3 region has the DNA TGTGCCAGCAGCCAGTACAGGAACACCGGGGAGCTGTTTTTT.

Only a few counts were recorded for this clone. The chain uses TRBV28 and TRBJ1-2, with 9 bases identical to TRBD1. This CDR3 has 16 amino acids. The germline V gene has CDR1 MDHEN and CDR2 SYDVKM. The ends lost 5 bases at V and 5 bases at J; junction bases unmatched: 12. The DNA for the CDR3 is TGTGCCAGCAGTCTACTGACAGGGGGAGGGTCTTATGGCTACACCTTC. As protein: CASSLLTGGGSYGYTF.

This clone was counted between two and nine times. Compared with germline, one end of the junction differs, possibly owing to a read error. The gene calls are TRBV6-1 and TRBJ2-5, with no clear D. Germline V lookup: CDR1 MNHNS, CDR2 SASEGT. The CDR3 has 12 amino acids. The CDR3 here is CAISQSQETQYF. CDR3 DNA sequence: TGTGCCATCAGTCAGAGCCAAGAGACCCAGTACTTC.

The chain's CDR3 is CASRPSGGGDTQYF. The CDR3, as DNA: TGTGCCAGCAGGCCTAGCGGGGGGGGAGATACGCAGTATTTT. The chain uses TRBV6-6 and TRBJ2-3, with 12 nucleotides matching TRBD2. CDR3 length: 14 residues. CDR1 MNHNY and CDR2 SVGAGI come from the germline V gene (reference sequence). J was trimmed by 5 bases and V by 6 bases; bases with no gene match: 3.

The chain uses TRBV19 and TRBJ1-4; 10 bases are shared with TRBD1. Germline CDR1 is LNHDA and CDR2 is SQIVND (reference sequence). Trimming cost V 1 base and J 8 bases; bases outside gene matches: 7. This CDR3 is built from 16 residues. The CDR3 bases are TGTGCCAGTAGTATAGCCCCCGGGACAGGGGAAGAAAAACTGTTTTTT. Translation: CASSIAPGTGEEKLFF.

DNA for the CDR3: TGTGCCAGCAGTTTCCAGGGTTGGCCCGTCTACGAGCAGTACTTC. Its translation is CASSFQGWPVYEQYF. The chain links TRBV27 to TRBJ2-7; a possible D gene is TRBD1 (5 bases). CDR3 length equals 15 residues. The V gene's germline CDR1 is MNHEY and CDR2 SMNVEV (reference sequence). Trimming took 3 bases from V and 3 from J, leaving 15 bases between them.

This clone was recorded a few times. The chain employs TRBV29-1 and TRBJ1-2; D remains ambiguous. Germline V gives CDR1 SQVTM, CDR2 ANQGSEA. V lost 8 bases to trimming and J lost 5 bases, with 15 bases between them. The CDR3 is 12 residues long. DNA of the CDR3: TGCAGCACGAAGGATGTAGGGTATGGCTACACCTTC. Its translation is CSTKDVGYGYTF.

This chain joins TRBV6-5 and TRBJ1-2; 7 bases are shared with TRBD1. The V gene end was trimmed by 6 bases and the J gene end by 5 bases; junction bases not matched to a gene: 9. The CDR3 loop spans 14 amino acids. Germline CDR1 is MNHEY and CDR2 is SVGAGI. The CDR3 DNA sequence: TGTGCCAGCAGACGAAACCCGGGACAGTATGGCTACACCTTC. Protein: CASRRNPGQYGYTF.

This chain connects TRBV5-1 to TRBJ2-2, with D possibly being TRBD2 (6 bases). V lost 0 bases and J 6 bases, leaving 15 bases between the germline ends. CDR3 length: 16 residues. Germline V gene data show CDR1 as SGHRS and CDR2 as YFSETQ. DNA of the CDR3: TGCGCCAGCAGCTTGGATCCGGGGGTGTTATCCGGGGAGCTGTTTTTT. Protein sequence: CASSLDPGVLSGELFF.

This clone was counted a single time. The rearrangement uses TRBV18 and TRBJ1-4; 10 bases fit TRBD1. V lost 2 bases to trimming and J lost 6 bases; unmatched junction nucleotides: 6. This CDR3 has 16 amino acids. Germline V CDR1 and CDR2: KGHSH, LQKENI. The CDR3 DNA sequence: TGTGCCAGCTCACCAGGACAGGGGGTCCTGGATGAAAAACTGTTTTTT. The encoded protein is CASSPGQGVLDEKLFF.

This chain joins TRBV27 and TRBJ1-3; maybe TRBD1 (5 bases). There are 15 residues in the CDR3. V lost 2 bases and J lost 4, with 12 bases in between. The V gene's germline CDR1 is MNHEY and CDR2 SMNVEV (reference sequence). The CDR3: CASSLRGGRGNTIYF. CDR3 in DNA: TGTGCCAGCAGTTTAAGGGGCGGACGGGGAAACACCATATATTTT.

This clone occurred a few times. CDR3 nucleotides: TGTGCCTGGAGTGTGAATGGGGCCAACGTCCTGACTTTC. Its translation: CAWSVNGANVLTF. This chain links TRBV30 with TRBJ2-6; D not resolved. The CDR3 covers 13 residues. V was pared by 0 bases and J by 3 bases, with 3 bases between. Germline V CDR1 and CDR2: GTSNPN, SVGIG (reference sequence).

The CDR3 region is CASSPGTALTGPGVRPQHF. In nucleotides, the CDR3 is TGTGCCAGCAGCCCGGGGACAGCCCTTACTGGCCCGGGGGTCCGGCCCCAGCATTTT. This chain joins TRBV7-8 and TRBJ1-5, with 7 nucleotides matching TRBD1. The CDR3 has 19 amino acids. V lost 5 bases to trimming and J lost 9 bases; unmatched junction nucleotides: 25. Per germline, CDR1 SGHVS and CDR2 FQNEAQ.